The TCR beta chain described here comes from a study of blood T cell repertoires in COVID-19 (TCRdb year 2020). About the investigation overall: Samples from collaborators originated in the United States, Italy and Spain and spanned both the acute and convalescent phases of COVID-19. The prospective study material was composed of cDNA or gDNA derived from T cells, B-cell-depleted T cells, or PBMCs. Deeply sampled blood TCRbeta repertoires from subjects exposed to, actively infected with, or recovered from COVID-19 were included in the dataset. The repertoires were released in a freely available public database meant as a resource for research on the immune response to SARS-CoV-2. Samples came from the ongoing ImmuneRACE study (first 160 participants) plus 1,254 subjects from 6 global collaborators. A de-identified subject ID, COVID-19 status, age in years and sex were almost always included in the sample metadata. Where HLA class I and class II types were available, the types were taken from metadata supplied by the sample provider, not from assay-based typing. What the study reported, not specific to this receptor: The amount of clinical and demographic metadata varied by source and participant and was provided uncurated.

Whole blood was collected in K2EDTA tubes by collaborating institutions according to the institutions' own protocols. For TCRbeta analysis, collaborator samples were shipped as frozen whole blood, as isolated PBMCs, or as DNA extracted from either sample type. With respect to this clone: No antigen is known for it. There are no base qualities to consult, and no much larger clone falls within one base.

The germline V gene sets CDR1 to KGHDR and CDR2 to SFDVKD. V trim: 4 bases; J trim: 4 bases; unmatched bases: 6. Including cysteine and phenylalanine, the CDR3 has 16 amino acids. Just CDR3 DNA is preserved here, 48 bases in frame from base 1. TCRbeta CDR3 regions were amplified from genomic DNA using the immunoSEQ Assay, a bias-controlled multiplex PCR. The study's own analysis went as follows. Nucleated cell counts per sample were estimated from amplification of reference gene primers within the assay. To quantify the absolute abundance of each unique TCRbeta CDR3 rearrangement, sequence reads were collapsed and filtered. For each sample, productive Simpson clonality was calculated by taking the square root of Simpson's diversity index across productive rearrangements. TCRdb mirrors the immuneACCESS table, restricted to in-frame sequences. Some clones are absent from its copies; in checked studies, under half trace to an unresolved V gene, and the reason for the others is unknown. V, J and clone size were drawn from that table, and D and trimming were deduced from the DNA. Recorded for this sample are over 100,000 clones; over 60% of them occurred a single time. The biggest ten clones account for around 3.9% of the sample.

The receptor's source is an elderly woman with acute or convalescent COVID-19. The specimen sequenced was peripheral blood. Rearrangement joined TRBV24-1 to TRBJ2-3, and TRBD2 aligns with 11 junction nucleotides. The nucleotide sequence is TGTGCCACCAGTGACATGACTAGCGGGAAGTCAGATACGCAGTATTTT. It specifies CATSDMTSGKSDTQYF.